One and the same sample provided the 10 T cell receptor beta chains below, sequenced in a study of blood T cell repertoires in COVID-19. The repertoire was sequenced with immunoSEQ multiplex PCR; TCRdb's copy has only in-frame clones and lacks some. This sample has 110,000 to 150,000 clones, with around 82% found just once. The sample comprised PBMCs or T cells enriched from blood (not recorded which). These receptors all stem from a woman between 45 and 65 years old who had recovered from COVID-19.

The CDR3 DNA is TGTGCCAGCAGCTCTCAGGGGCAATTTGGGTATGGCTACACCTTC. Translating it yields CASSSQGQFGYGYTF. The gene calls are TRBV7-2 and TRBJ1-2; a weak D match, TRBD1 (6 bases). This CDR3 has 15 residues. Germline assignment: CDR1 SGHTA and CDR2 FQGNSA. V dropped 4 bases and J dropped 5 bases, with 17 bases sitting between them. The full variable domain, completed using reference TRBV7-2 and TRBJ1-2, is GAGVSQSPSNKVTEKGKDVELRCDPISGHTALYWYRQSLGQGLEFLIYFQGNSAPDKSGLPSDRFSAERTGGSVSTLTIQRTQQEDSAVYLCASSSQGQFGYGYTFGSGTRLTVV.

The gene calls are TRBV6-1 and TRBJ2-7, with D perhaps matching TRBD1 (5 bases). This CDR3 region has 13 residues. Per the germline V gene, CDR1 is MNHNS and CDR2 is SASEGT. The V and J ends lost 0 bases and 12 bases respectively, with 15 bases between them. The CDR3 region is CASSEAGPLKGYF. DNA for the CDR3: TGTGCCAGCAGTGAAGCGGGGCCCCTTAAGGGGTACTTC.

This clone was recorded a few times. V usage is TRBV11-2 and J usage is TRBJ2-1; 8 bases are a match to TRBD2. The germline gives CDR1 SGHAT, CDR2 FQNNGV. This CDR3 is 15 amino acids long. V lost 1 base, J lost 5 bases, and 4 bases stayed unmatched. Here the CDR3 reads CASSLGSGAHNEQFF. The CDR3 DNA follows: TGTGCCAGCAGCTTAGGTAGCGGGGCCCACAATGAGCAGTTCTTC.

J is TRBJ2-1 and V is TRBV25-1, with a weak D call TRBD2 (6 bases). The CDR3 loop spans 17 amino acids. Deletions cut 3 bases from V and 1 base from J, with 16 bases between. Germline CDR1 reads MGHDK; CDR2 reads SYGVNS. CDR3 protein: CASSDSLGGVSYNEQFF. The CDR3 DNA sequence: TGTGCCAGCAGTGACTCCCTGGGGGGAGTATCCTACAATGAGCAGTTCTTC.

The chain carries TRBV9 and TRBJ1-2; D might be TRBD1 (6 bases). This CDR3 has 14 residues. Germline CDR1 SGDLS, CDR2 YYNGEE. The germline V and J ends were trimmed by 3 bases and 2 bases, with 11 bases remaining between them. DNA for the CDR3: TGTGCCAGCAGCGAACAGGGTCTCAACTATGGCTACACCTTC. Amino acids: CASSEQGLNYGYTF.

The J gene is TRBJ2-7, the V gene TRBV28, with 8 positions matching TRBD1. Germline CDR1 MDHEN, CDR2 SYDVKM. The V segment lost 5 bases and the J segment 0 bases; nucleotides outside the gene matches: 6. The CDR3 totals 15 residues. CDR3 sequence reads: CASSLRTGSSYEQYF. For the CDR3, the DNA is TGTGCCAGCAGTCTCCGGACAGGGAGCTCCTACGAGCAGTACTTC. Variable domain in full (rest from reference TRBV28 and TRBJ2-7): DVKVTQSSRYLVKRTGEKVFLECVQDMDHENMFWYRQDPGLGLRLIYFSYDVKMKEKGDIPEGYSVSREKKERFSLILESASTNQTSMYLCASSLRTGSSYEQYFGPGTRLTVT.

CDR3 nucleotides: TGCAGCGTTGAGGGACAGGGAACGAACACCGGGGAGCTGTTTTTT. Protein: CSVEGQGTNTGELFF. The chain uses TRBV29-1 and TRBJ2-2; 9 bases are a match to TRBD1. Losses at the gene ends were 3 bases for V and 0 bases for J; bases not matched to a gene: 2. Per the germline V gene, CDR1 is SQVTM and CDR2 is ANQGSEA. CDR3 length: 15 amino acids.

The chain uses TRBV19 and TRBJ1-1; no definite D call. Per germline, CDR1 LNHDA and CDR2 SQIVND (reference sequence). The V end lost 3 bases, the J end lost 8 bases, and 10 bases lay between the germline ends. This CDR3 comprises 12 residues. CDR3 amino acids: CASSILYSEAFF. The CDR3 coding sequence is TGTGCCAGTAGTATTTTGTACAGCGAAGCTTTCTTT.

The chain uses TRBV29-1 and TRBJ1-2; 7 bases are shared with TRBD1. CDR1 and CDR2 from the germline V gene are SQVTM and ANQGSEA. The CDR3 has 11 residues. V lost 4 bases and J lost 7; bases outside the gene matches: 3. The CDR3 bases are TGCAGCGTTGGTGGGGACAGTGGCTACACCTTC. It is translated as CSVGGDSGYTF.

V usage is TRBV6-4 and J usage is TRBJ2-5; 7 nucleotides agree with TRBD1. Germline values: CDR1 MRHNA, CDR2 SNTAGT. The trim removed 3 bases at V and 2 bases at J, leaving 6 bases unmatched. The CDR3 length is 15 residues. CDR3 sequence: CASSEGTGDQETQYF. Written as DNA, the CDR3 is TGTGCCAGCAGTGAAGGCACAGGGGATCAAGAGACCCAGTACTTC.